Listed here are 23 T cell receptor beta chains from one sample, sequenced in a study of T cells after somatic rescue of genetic block. Produced via immunoSEQ multiplex PCR; TCRdb's table is partial and in-frame only. The sample lists 65,000 to 70,000 clones, roughly 90% seen once, with roughly 2.8% in the top ten. Sequencing was performed on peripheral blood mononuclear cells (PBMCs). These receptors were taken from a man aged 40-50 years.

The chain recombines TRBV4-2 with TRBJ1-1; D unresolved. This CDR3 is 17 amino acids long. Per the germline V gene, CDR1 is LGHNA and CDR2 is YNFKEQ. V lost 0 bases to trimming and J lost 0 bases, with 14 bases between them. The CDR3 is CASSQDLDRELNTEAFF. The CDR3 nucleotides read TGTGCCAGCAGCCAAGATCTGGACCGAGAACTGAACACTGAAGCTTTCTTT.

The gene calls are TRBV5-1 and TRBJ2-6; unclear D gene. Trimming stripped 2 bases from V and 0 bases from J, with 9 bases between. Germline V lookup: CDR1 SGHRS, CDR2 YFSETQ. The CDR3 spans 16 residues. CDR3 nucleotides: TGCGCCAGCAGCTTTGCGCAATCCTCTGGGGCCAACGTCCTGACTTTC. Its protein is CASSFAQSSGANVLTF.

J is TRBJ2-5 and V is TRBV11-2; 9 bases align to TRBD1. Germline CDR1 and CDR2: SGHAT and FQNNGV. The junction had 8 bases not matched to a gene; V was cut back by 5 bases and J by 7 bases. There are 14 residues in the CDR3. CDR3 nucleotide sequence: TGTGCCAGCAGCCCAAGGACAGGGGCGGCGACCCAGTACTTC. Its translation is CASSPRTGAATQYF.

The V and J genes are TRBV7-9 and TRBJ1-2; D unclear. Per germline, CDR1 SEHNR and CDR2 FQNEAQ (reference sequence). V lost 2 bases, J lost 4 bases, and 17 bases lay in between. The CDR3 has 16 residues. CDR3 in DNA: TGTGCCAGCAGCTTAATTTTCGAGACGGAAAGCTATGGCTACACCTTC. Translation: CASSLIFETESYGYTF.

The rearrangement uses TRBV11-2 and TRBJ1-2, with D maybe TRBD1 (5 bases). CDR3 size: 16 residues. V gave up 5 bases and J gave up 4 bases, with 20 bases separating them. Germline V lookup: CDR1 SGHAT, CDR2 FQNNGV. CDR3 amino acids: CASSPPGGSTGYGYTF. CDR3 sequence (DNA): TGTGCCAGCAGCCCTCCGGGCGGCTCCACAGGCTATGGCTACACCTTC.

This chain uses TRBV11-3 with TRBJ2-2; 7 nucleotides match TRBD1. This CDR3 has 14 amino acids. Trimming removed 4 bases from V and 5 bases from J; junction bases left unmatched: 4. The V gene's germline CDR1 is SGHNT and CDR2 YENEEA. The CDR3 bases are TGTGCCAGCAGCTCTCTGACAGGGACCGGGGAGCTGTTTTTT. Protein: CASSSLTGTGELFF.

This chain links TRBV6-1 with TRBJ1-2, with D unclear. The germline V and J ends were trimmed by 3 bases and 3 bases, with 5 bases remaining between them. Germline-derived CDR1 and CDR2 are MNHNS and SASEGT. This CDR3 contains 12 residues. CDR3 amino acids: CASSENDYGYTF. In nucleotides, the CDR3 is TGTGCCAGCAGTGAGAACGACTATGGCTACACCTTC.

This clone has just one count. DNA for the CDR3: TGTGCCAGCAGCTTGGAGGCGGGGGCGGGCACCGGGGAGCTGTTTTTT. Its translation is CASSLEAGAGTGELFF. This chain links TRBV5-5 with TRBJ2-2; TRBD2 is a possible D gene (7 bases). This CDR3 comprises 16 residues. Germline assignment: CDR1 SGHKS and CDR2 YYEKEE (reference sequence). Trimming left V 0 bases short and J 4 bases short, with 13 bases between.

The rearrangement joins TRBV4-1 to TRBJ2-5; D ambiguous. The J call could be wrong; TRBJ2-7 is a better fit for the DNA end. There are 11 residues in the CDR3. Germline lookup yields CDR1 MGHRA and CDR2 YSYEKL. CDR3 DNA sequence: TGCGCCAGCAGCGTCTCCTACGAGCAGTACTTC. Its translation: CASSVSYEQYF.

The chain employs TRBV6-5 and TRBJ1-2; D uncertain. The CDR3 is 15 residues long. V lost 0 bases, J lost 2 bases, and 10 bases lay in between. Per the germline V gene, CDR1 is MNHEY and CDR2 is SVGAGI. CDR3 sequence reads: CASSYSPLGNYGYTF. The CDR3, as DNA: TGTGCCAGCAGTTACTCGCCGTTGGGGAACTATGGCTACACCTTC.

The J gene is TRBJ2-3, the V gene TRBV7-2; no reliable D call. Trimming cost V 0 bases and J 0 bases, with 4 bases left between them. Germline assignment: CDR1 SGHTA and CDR2 FQGNSA. This CDR3 is 14 amino acids long. CDR3 nucleotides: TGTGCCAGCAGCTTAGCTGTTAGCACAGATACGCAGTATTTT. Amino acid sequence: CASSLAVSTDTQYF.

The chain has TRBV10-1 and TRBJ2-2; TRBD2 aligns across 13 bases. V shed 6 bases and J 4 bases; nucleotides not matched to a gene: 14. CDR1 is WNHNN and CDR2 is SYGVQD in the germline V gene (reference sequence). The CDR3 is 19 amino acids. As DNA, the CDR3 is TGCGCCAGCAGCGGGGACAGAAAAGGACTAGCGGGAGTCACCGGGGAGCTGTTTTTT. Its protein product is CASSGDRKGLAGVTGELFF.

The gene calls are TRBV5-6 and TRBJ2-5, with TRBD2 matching over 9 bases. J gave up 3 bases and V 2 bases, and 2 bases lay outside the gene matches. The length of the CDR3 is 14 residues. Germline V gene data show CDR1 as SGHDT and CDR2 as YYEEEE. As DNA, the CDR3 is TGTGCCAGCAGCTTTAGCGGGAGCGAAGAGACCCAGTACTTC. Amino acid sequence: CASSFSGSEETQYF.

The V call is TRBV25-1, the J call TRBJ2-5; D unclear. Germline V gene lookup returns CDR1 MGHDK and CDR2 SYGVNS. V shed 5 bases and J shed 0 bases, with 10 bases lying between them. This CDR3 comprises 14 residues. DNA of the CDR3: TGTGCCAGCAGTTTGCACAAGTACCAAGAGACCCAGTACTTC. It specifies CASSLHKYQETQYF.

This chain joins TRBV5-6 and TRBJ2-5; the match to TRBD2 covers 7 bases. With 3 bases clipped from V and 2 bases from J, the junction kept 4 bases outside the gene matches. The CDR3 runs 14 residues. Germline V gene data show CDR1 as SGHDT and CDR2 as YYEEEE. The CDR3 loop is CASSSRTRQETQYF. CDR3 sequence (DNA): TGTGCCAGCAGCTCAAGGACTAGACAAGAGACCCAGTACTTC.

The chain has TRBV4-1 and TRBJ2-1; no definite D call. CDR3 length equals 12 residues. Trimming took off 1 base at V and 4 bases at J, with 2 bases between the two ends. Germline V lookup: CDR1 MGHRA, CDR2 YSYEKL. DNA for the CDR3: TGCGCCAGCAGCCAAGGGTACAATGAGCAGTTCTTC. It translates to CASSQGYNEQFF.

V and J are TRBV7-8 and TRBJ1-2, with 9 bases lining up with TRBD1. This CDR3 has 12 residues. Per germline, CDR1 SGHVS and CDR2 FQNEAQ. J lost 7 bases, V lost 5 bases, and 2 bases had no gene match. CDR3 in DNA: TGTGCCAGCAGCCCGACAGGGGGTGGCTACACCTTC. Translated, it gives CASSPTGGGYTF. The variable domain in full, with the rest retrieved from reference TRBV7-8 and TRBJ1-2, is GAGVSQSPRYKVAKRGQDVALRCDPISGHVSLFWYQQALGQGPEFLTYFQNEAQLDKSGLPSDRFFAERPEGSVSTLKIQRTQQEDSAVYLCASSPTGGGYTFGSGTRLTVV.

This clone turned up a few times. The chain links TRBV2 to TRBJ1-6; D gene unclear. V was shortened by 3 bases and J by 9 bases, with 15 bases between the two germline ends. The germline V gene encodes CDR1 SNHLY and CDR2 FYNNEI. This CDR3 spans 15 amino acids. The CDR3, as DNA: TGTGCCAGCAGTGAGGCGGAACCGCGTCGTTCACCCCTCCACTTT. Translation: CASSEAEPRRSPLHF.

The chain couples TRBV10-3 to TRBJ2-7, with TRBD2 matching 7 bases. V lost 4 bases, J lost 3 bases, and 9 bases stayed unmatched. Germline V gene data show CDR1 as ENHRY and CDR2 as SYGVKD. The length of the CDR3 is 15 residues. As DNA, the CDR3 is TGTGCCATCAGTGGAGGGCGGGGGTTAGACTACGAGCAGTACTTC. It translates to CAISGGRGLDYEQYF.

J is TRBJ2-7 and V is TRBV15; tentatively, D is TRBD2 (6 bases). The CDR3 is 16 amino acids. Trimming shortened V by 5 bases and J by 0 bases, and 17 bases separated the two germline ends. In germline, CDR1 is LNHNV, CDR2 YYDKDF (reference sequence). The CDR3 here is CATSGFSGVSSYEQYF. CDR3 DNA: TGTGCCACCAGCGGATTTTCGGGGGTAAGCTCCTACGAGCAGTACTTC.

The rearrangement joins TRBV14 to TRBJ1-2; no clear D. The CDR3 contains 13 residues. The ends were cut back, 6 bases at V and 0 bases at J, with 8 bases in the middle. Germline V lookup: CDR1 SGHDN, CDR2 FVKESK. CDR3 in amino acids: CASSRETNYGYTF. The CDR3 region has the DNA TGTGCCAGCAGTAGGGAGACTAACTATGGCTACACCTTC.

The CDR3 DNA sequence: TGTGCCAGCAGCTTAGGTAGCGGATTAACTTCCTACGAGCAGTACTTC. Its protein is CASSLGSGLTSYEQYF. The chain carries TRBV5-6 and TRBJ2-7; D is perhaps TRBD2 (6 bases). In germline, CDR1 is SGHDT, CDR2 YYEEEE. V lost 2 bases and J 1 base, leaving 16 bases between the germline ends. This CDR3 has 16 amino acids. The full variable domain, rest sourced from reference TRBV5-6 and TRBJ2-7, is DAGVTQSPTHLIKTRGQQVTLRCSPKSGHDTVSWYQQALGQGPQFIFQYYEEEERQRGNFPDRFSGHQFPNYSSELNVNALLLGDSALYLCASSLGSGLTSYEQYFGPGTRLTVT.

The chain uses TRBV9 and TRBJ2-7; perhaps TRBD1 as D (6 bases). The V and J ends lost 3 bases and 1 base respectively, with 17 bases between them. Germline CDR1 SGDLS, CDR2 YYNGEE. There are 16 residues in the CDR3. CDR3 DNA sequence: TGTGCCAGCAGCGGGGCGACAGGCTTGCCTTCCTACGAGCAGTACTTC. Its translation is CASSGATGLPSYEQYF. The full variable domain, rest sourced from reference TRBV9 and TRBJ2-7, is DSGVTQTPKHLITATGQRVTLRCSPRSGDLSVYWYQQSLDQGLQFLIQYYNGEERAKGNILERFSAQQFPDLHSELNLSSLELGDSALYFCASSGATGLPSYEQYFGPGTRLTVT.